The 28 T cell receptor beta chains reported below all come from one sample, sequenced in a study of preoperative IRX-2 immunotherapy in early breast cancer. Treatment of the sample: preoperative locoregional IRX-2 cytokine immunotherapy. Only in-frame clones appear in the TCRdb table, and some are missing; sequencing was by immunoSEQ multiplex PCR. Among about 2,800 clones, about 80% were seen once, and the ten largest hold roughly 12%. The source material was tumor tissue, sampled before IRX-2 immunotherapy. The source is a human donor with breast cancer.

The chain has TRBV12-5 and TRBJ2-2; D uncertain. CDR1 and CDR2 (germline): LGHNT, FRNRAP. CDR3 size: 13 residues. CDR3 sequence (DNA): TGTGCCAGCAATCTACTTAACACCGGGGAGCTGTTTTTT. It is translated as CASNLLNTGELFF.

The chain has TRBV4-1 and TRBJ2-3, with 14 bases aligning to TRBD2. In germline, CDR1 is MGHRA, CDR2 YSYEKL. This CDR3 has 20 residues. J was trimmed by 3 bases and V by 3 bases; bases with no gene match: 14. The CDR3: CASSQDRLAGGPMDTDTQYF. In DNA form, the CDR3 reads TGCGCCAGCAGCCAGGACCGACTAGCGGGAGGGCCGATGGATACAGATACGCAGTATTTT.

The rearrangement uses TRBV7-7 and TRBJ1-2; D gene uncertain. Germline V CDR1 and CDR2: SSHAT, FNYEAQ (reference sequence). The CDR3 is 15 residues long. V was pared by 4 bases and J by 3 bases, with 15 bases between. CDR3 DNA sequence: TGTGCCAGCAGCTGGGGTCCGGCAGGCCACTATGGCTACACCTTC. Protein product: CASSWGPAGHYGYTF. The full variable domain, completed using reference TRBV7-7 and TRBJ1-2, is GAGVSQSPRYKVTKRGQDVTLRCDPISSHATLYWYQQALGQGPEFLTYFNYEAQPDKSGLPSDRFSAERPEGSISTLTIQRTEQRDSAMYRCASSWGPAGHYGYTFGSGTRLTVV.

The chain joins TRBV19 to TRBJ2-1; D perhaps matches TRBD2 (5 bases). Germline V lookup: CDR1 LNHDA, CDR2 SQIVND (reference sequence). Trimming removed 7 bases from V and 6 bases from J, with 13 bases in between. The CDR3 contains 13 residues. The CDR3 loop reads CASISPEGNEQFF. The CDR3 DNA reads as TGTGCCAGTATAAGTCCAGAGGGCAATGAGCAGTTCTTC.

The chain is built from TRBV5-1 and TRBJ2-2; D remains unclear. V was clipped by 4 bases and J by 5 bases, with 18 bases between them. The CDR3 length is 16 residues. The germline CDR1 and CDR2 sequences are SGHRS and YFSETQ. CDR3 sequence reads: CASSPSPSSRTGELFF. CDR3 nucleotide sequence: TGCGCCAGCAGCCCCTCCCCCTCCAGCCGGACCGGGGAGCTGTTTTTT.

This clone has only a few counts. The chain links TRBV11-3 to TRBJ1-1; no clear D. Trimming cost V 3 bases and J 0 bases, with 17 bases left between them. CDR1 is SGHNT, CDR2 YENEEA, per germline. CDR3 length: 17 residues. CDR3 sequence (DNA): TGTGCCAGCAGCTTGGGATCTCCTACGGTGATGAACACTGAAGCTTTCTTT. It encodes CASSLGSPTVMNTEAFF.

V and J are TRBV11-3 and TRBJ1-1, with 8 bases lining up with TRBD1. Trimming removed 4 bases from V and 0 bases from J; junction bases left unmatched: 10. The germline V gene encodes CDR1 SGHNT and CDR2 YENEEA. The CDR3 consists of 17 residues. The DNA for the CDR3 is TGTGCCAGCAGCTCGGACAGGGTCGGAGCCATGAACACTGAAGCTTTCTTT. This gives the protein CASSSDRVGAMNTEAFF.

The rearrangement joins TRBV19 to TRBJ1-2; tentatively, D is TRBD1 (5 bases). Germline loops: CDR1 LNHDA, CDR2 SQIVND (reference sequence). With 2 bases removed from V and 8 bases from J, the gap between germline ends came to 15 bases. The CDR3 is made up of 14 amino acids. The CDR3 loop is CASSIPGMAGGYTF. The CDR3 DNA reads as TGTGCCAGTAGTATACCGGGGATGGCAGGGGGCTACACCTTC.

The chain uses TRBV6-8 and TRBJ1-2, with D possibly being TRBD1 (5 bases). The CDR3 has 16 amino acids. CDR1 is MNHGY and CDR2 is SAAAGT in the germline V gene. V lost 5 bases, J lost 1 base, and 17 bases lay in between. As DNA, the CDR3 is TGTGCCAGCAGTCTTTCCCCATCGGGGGTTAACTATGGCTACACCTTC. Translation gives CASSLSPSGVNYGYTF.

V and J are TRBV15 and TRBJ1-2, with 11 bases aligning to TRBD1. Per the germline V gene, CDR1 is LNHNV and CDR2 is YYDKDF (reference sequence). V lost 2 bases and J lost 8; bases outside the gene matches: 4. CDR3 length: 14 residues. Written as DNA, the CDR3 is TGTGCCACCAGCAGACCCGGGACAGGGGGAGGCTACACCTTC. This codes for CATSRPGTGGGYTF.

V gene TRBV6-8 combines with J gene TRBJ1-5; perhaps TRBD1 as D (6 bases). There are 14 residues in the CDR3. Trimming pared 6 bases from V and 6 bases from J, leaving 15 bases between. Germline assignment: CDR1 MNHGY and CDR2 SAAAGT. CDR3 region: CASRPTTGFQPQHF. The CDR3 DNA reads as TGTGCCAGCAGACCTACCACAGGGTTTCAGCCCCAGCATTTT.

To note about this clone: The CDR3 end falls 1 residue outside the read, so it is completed with the germline J gene. The rearrangement uses TRBV10-3 and TRBJ2-7, with TRBD2 as a possible D gene (6 bases). CDR3 size: 13 residues. The germline V and J ends were trimmed by 2 bases and 2 bases, with 7 bases remaining between them. Germline V gene data show CDR1 as ENHRY and CDR2 as SYGVKD. The part of the CDR3 DNA that was read is TGTGCCATCAGTGAGCGCGGGGCCTACGAGCAGTAC. Translating gives CAISERGAYEQY. The entire CDR3 protein reads CAISERGAYEQYF.

The chain couples TRBV28 to TRBJ2-1; TRBD2 agrees at 14 bases. V gave up 6 bases and J gave up 4 bases; unmatched junction bases: 8. The germline gives CDR1 MDHEN, CDR2 SYDVKM. CDR3 size: 17 residues. The DNA for the CDR3 is TGTGCCAGCAGGGGGACTAGCGGGGGCCCCCTTTACAATGAGCAGTTCTTC. Amino acids: CASRGTSGGPLYNEQFF.

The gene calls are TRBV11-3 and TRBJ1-3, with D uncertain. Germline V gene data show CDR1 as SGHNT and CDR2 as YENEEA. Trimming stripped 0 bases from V and 4 bases from J, with 7 bases between. The CDR3 is 14 residues long. CDR3 in amino acids: CASSLDGRGNTIYF. In DNA form, the CDR3 reads TGTGCCAGCAGCTTAGACGGGCGAGGAAACACCATATATTTT.

This chain links TRBV6-8 with TRBJ2-7, with D possibly matching TRBD1 (5 bases). Germline V gene lookup returns CDR1 MNHGY and CDR2 SAAAGT. The CDR3 sequence is 13 residues long. V was trimmed by 8 bases and J by 5 bases, leaving 16 bases between them. CDR3 loop: CASVISGNHEQYF. The CDR3 nucleotides read TGTGCCAGCGTGATTTCAGGGAACCACGAGCAGTACTTC.

This clone was picked up a small number of times. This CDR3 is CASSFGLAGNTDTQYF. Here the CDR3 DNA reads TGTGCCAGTAGTTTTGGACTAGCGGGAAACACAGATACGCAGTATTTT. The V and J genes are TRBV19 and TRBJ2-3; TRBD2 matches 12 bases. Trimming removed 5 bases from V and 2 bases from J; junction bases left unmatched: 5. Germline CDR1 LNHDA, CDR2 SQIVND (reference sequence). This CDR3 spans 16 amino acids.

The chain employs TRBV23-1 and TRBJ1-5; 8 bases are a match to TRBD1. TRBV23-1 is an ORF for which the function is uncertain. V shed 6 bases and J 3 bases; nucleotides not matched to a gene: 16. The CDR3 is made up of 18 amino acids. The CDR3 is CASSLEPGGVGNNQPQHF. CDR3 bases: TGCGCCAGCAGCTTGGAACCAGGGGGCGTGGGGAACAATCAGCCCCAGCATTTT.

The chain uses TRBV6-8 and TRBJ2-5, with 7 bases identical to TRBD1. This CDR3 is built from 13 residues. V lost 4 bases and J lost 5; bases outside the gene matches: 4. Per germline, CDR1 MNHGY and CDR2 SAAAGT. The CDR3 loop reads CASSWTGWETQYF. The CDR3 DNA reads TGTGCCAGCAGTTGGACAGGCTGGGAGACCCAGTACTTC.

The chain employs TRBV6-8 and TRBJ2-7, with D possibly being TRBD1 or TRBD2 (5 bases each). The germline V gene has CDR1 MNHGY and CDR2 SAAAGT. This CDR3 spans 13 amino acids. V was trimmed by 6 bases and J by 6 bases, leaving 15 bases between them. Here the CDR3 reads CASSRGDPGEQYF. The CDR3, as DNA: TGTGCCAGCAGCCGAGGGGACCCCGGCGAGCAGTACTTC.

The V call is TRBV6-8, the J call TRBJ1-1; D may be TRBD1 (6 bases). The CDR3 runs to 13 residues. V lost 8 bases and J lost 8, with 18 bases in between. From germline, CDR1 is MNHGY and CDR2 SAAAGT. Here the CDR3 DNA reads TGTGCCAGCTGGCATGTGGGGGGGCGCGAAGCTTTCTTT. Its protein is CASWHVGGREAFF.

The rearrangement joins TRBV11-3 to TRBJ2-7; tentatively, D is TRBD1 (6 bases). The CDR3 is 16 residues long. V was cut by 1 base and J by 3 bases, with 16 bases left in between. CDR1 is SGHNT and CDR2 is YENEEA in the germline V gene. Here the CDR3 reads CASSLGVRTAVYEQYF. For the CDR3, the DNA is TGTGCCAGCAGCTTAGGTGTCAGGACAGCAGTCTACGAGCAGTACTTC.

The V and J genes are TRBV6-8 and TRBJ1-6; D is uncertain. The CDR3 has 14 amino acids. Germline V lookup: CDR1 MNHGY, CDR2 SAAAGT. V was pared by 5 bases and J by 8 bases, with 13 bases between. CDR3 residues: CASSADGPDSPLHF. The DNA for the CDR3 is TGTGCCAGCAGTGCCGACGGGCCCGATTCACCCCTCCACTTT.

A note on this clone: At one boundary the junction diverges from the germline segment, which might be a read error. J is TRBJ2-1 and V is TRBV27; 8 bases match TRBD2. Germline assignment: CDR1 MNHEY and CDR2 SMNVEV (reference sequence). CDR3 size: 13 residues. This CDR3 is CATSDLRAGAQFF. The CDR3 region has the DNA TGTGCCACCAGTGATTTACGAGCGGGAGCGCAGTTCTTC.

Concerning this clone: Sequence at one end of the junction differs from germline and may be a read error. The V and J genes are TRBV19 and TRBJ2-5, with 9 bases identical to TRBD1. The CDR3 has 16 residues. CDR1 LNHDA and CDR2 SQIVND come from the germline V gene (reference sequence). The CDR3 here is CASSTPGQGGGEAQYF. In nucleotides, the CDR3 is TGTGCCAGTAGCACCCCGGGACAGGGAGGGGGAGAGGCCCAGTACTTC.

The V call is TRBV11-3, the J call TRBJ1-6; TRBD1 might be the D (6 bases). Germline loops: CDR1 SGHNT, CDR2 YENEEA. V lost 4 bases and J 7 bases, leaving 11 bases between the germline ends. This CDR3 spans 14 amino acids. The CDR3 bases are TGTGCCAGCAGCTCGCTTCAGGGGAATTCACCCCTCCACTTT. Translated, it gives CASSSLQGNSPLHF.

The V call is TRBV6-8, the J call TRBJ1-4; 12 bases fit TRBD1. With V trimmed by 10 bases and J by 4 bases, 10 bases remained unmatched. CDR1 MNHGY and CDR2 SAAAGT come from the germline V gene. The CDR3 is 16 amino acids. The chain's CDR3 is CATHTGQGANNEKLFF. Here the CDR3 DNA reads TGTGCCACCCATACGGGACAGGGGGCCAATAATGAAAAACTGTTTTTT.

The CDR3 sequence is CSVGPSTVPRFEAFF. In DNA, the CDR3 is TGCAGCGTTGGGCCTTCGACAGTCCCCCGCTTTGAAGCTTTCTTT. V is TRBV29-1 and J is TRBJ1-1; TRBD1 is a possible D gene (5 bases). V dropped 4 bases and J dropped 7 bases, with 22 bases sitting between them. In germline, CDR1 is SQVTM, CDR2 ANQGSEA. There are 15 residues in the CDR3.

This clone was picked up one time. The rearrangement links TRBV5-1 to TRBJ1-1, with D tentatively TRBD1 (6 bases). Looked up from germline, CDR1 is SGHRS and CDR2 is YFSETQ. There are 14 residues in the CDR3. V lost 5 bases, J lost 2 bases, and 13 bases lay in between. CDR3 protein: CASSPGADNTEAFF. CDR3 DNA: TGCGCCAGCAGTCCGGGGGCGGATAACACTGAAGCTTTCTTT.